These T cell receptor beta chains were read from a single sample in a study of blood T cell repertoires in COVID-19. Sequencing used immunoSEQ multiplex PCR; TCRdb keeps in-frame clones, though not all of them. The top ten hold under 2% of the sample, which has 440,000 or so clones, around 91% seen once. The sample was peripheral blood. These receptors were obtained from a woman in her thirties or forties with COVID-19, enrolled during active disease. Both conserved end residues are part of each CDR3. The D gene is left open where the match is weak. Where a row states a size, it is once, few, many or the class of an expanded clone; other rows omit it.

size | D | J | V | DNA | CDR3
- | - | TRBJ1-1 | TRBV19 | TGTGCCAGTAGTATAGCGTTTGACACTGAAGCTTTCTTT | CASSIAFDTEAFF
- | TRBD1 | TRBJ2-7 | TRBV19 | TGTGCCAGTAGGTACGGCCAGGGGGCGCGGGACGAGCAGTACTTC | CASRYGQGARDEQYF
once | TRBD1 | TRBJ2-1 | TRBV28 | TGTGCCAGCAGTTTAAGCGGACAGGGGGCCGACAATGAGCAGTTCTTC | CASSLSGQGADNEQFF
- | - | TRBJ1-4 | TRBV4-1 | TGCGCCAGCAGCCTAAGTGGAAGCGCTAATGAAAAACTGTTTTTT | CASSLSGSANEKLFF
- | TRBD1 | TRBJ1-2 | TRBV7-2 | TGTGCCAGCAGCTCAGGGACAGTCAACTATGGCTACACCTTC | CASSSGTVNYGYTF
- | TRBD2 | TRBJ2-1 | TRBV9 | TGTGCCAGCAGCTCAAGCGGGGGCCTAAACAATGAGCAGTTCTTC | CASSSSGGLNNEQFF
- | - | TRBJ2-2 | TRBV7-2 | TGTGCCAGCAACCAGGGGTTGTCCACCGGGGAGCTGTTTTTT | CASNQGLSTGELFF
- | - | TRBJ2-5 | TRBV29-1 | TGCAGCGTTCTTGGCAGGGCACAAGAGACCCAGTACTTC | CSVLGRAQETQYF
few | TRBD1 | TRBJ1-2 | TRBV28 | TGTGCCAGCAGTTCCCATCCAGGACAGGGAGGCTACACCTTC | CASSSHPGQGGYTF
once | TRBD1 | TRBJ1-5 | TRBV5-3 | TGTGCCAGAAGCCACAGAGGACAGGGGGCCACCAATCAGCCCCAGCATTTT | CARSHRGQGATNQPQHF
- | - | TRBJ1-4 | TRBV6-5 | TGTGCCAGCAGTTACAGTAGGCAGGGAGGTGAAAAACTGTTTTTT | CASSYSRQGGEKLFF
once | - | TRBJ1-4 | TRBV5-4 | TGTGCCAGCAGCTTGGCGGGACGGGGAGGTGAAAAACTGTTTTTT | CASSLAGRGGEKLFF
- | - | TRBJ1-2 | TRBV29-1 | TGCAGCGTTGGAAGCCCCTACTACACCTTC | CSVGSPYYTF
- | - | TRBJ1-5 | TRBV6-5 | TGTGCCAGCAGTCCCACAGGGACCGCAGATCAGCCCCAGCATTTT | CASSPTGTADQPQHF
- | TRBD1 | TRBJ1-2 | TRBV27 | TGTGCCAGCTCGGACAGGGCGAGGAGTGGCTACACCTTC | CASSDRARSGYTF
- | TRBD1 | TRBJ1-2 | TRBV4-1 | TGCGCCAGCAGCCGCTTACTCCAGGGGGCGTATGGCTACACCTTC | CASSRLLQGAYGYTF
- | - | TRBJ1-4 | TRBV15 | TGTGCCACCAGCAGAGATCTCTTCGCGGGGGATGAAAAACTGTTTTTT | CATSRDLFAGDEKLFF
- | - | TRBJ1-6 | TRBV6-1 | TGTGCCAGCAGTGAAATTTTGCAGGCGACCTCCTATAATTCACCCCTCCACTTT | CASSEILQATSYNSPLHF
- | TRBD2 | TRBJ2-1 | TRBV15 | TGTGCCACCAGCAGAATATTACCGACTAGCCGAGGTGACAATGAGCAGTTCTTC | CATSRILPTSRGDNEQFF
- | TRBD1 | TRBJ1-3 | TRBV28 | TGTGCCAGCGGGGGGACAGGGCGCGGAAACACCATATATTTT | CASGGTGRGNTIYF
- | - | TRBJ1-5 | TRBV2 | TGTGCCAGCAGTGTTTGGGGGCATCAGCCCCAGCATTTT | CASSVWGHQPQHF
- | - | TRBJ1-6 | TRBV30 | TGTGCCTCACCCAATGGGAAGGGGAATTCACCCCTCCACTTT | CASPNGKGNSPLHF
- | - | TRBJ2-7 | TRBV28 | TGTGCCAGCAGTATTCAAGCCGGGATTGCCGAGCAGTACTTC | CASSIQAGIAEQYF
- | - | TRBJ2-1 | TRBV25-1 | TGTGCCAGCAGCAGAGGACTACTATACAATGAGCAGTTCTTC | CASSRGLLYNEQFF
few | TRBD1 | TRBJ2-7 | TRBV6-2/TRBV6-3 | TGTGCCAGCAGTTCCGGGACAGGGGCGCACGAGCAGTACTTC | CASSSGTGAHEQYF
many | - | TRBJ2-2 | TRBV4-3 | TGCGCCAGCAGCCAAGATCCCAGCGGAGGGGCCGGGGAGCTGTTTTTT | CASSQDPSGGAGELFF
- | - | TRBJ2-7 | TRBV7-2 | TGTGCCAGCAGCCCCGTCTTTCCCGGGGCCTACGAGCAGTACTTC | CASSPVFPGAYEQYF
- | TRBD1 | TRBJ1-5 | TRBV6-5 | TGTGCCAGCAGTTCGCGGACAGGGAACAAGCCCCAGCATTTT | CASSSRTGNKPQHF
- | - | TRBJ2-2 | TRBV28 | TGTGCCAGCAGAGAGGGGACAATCGCGAACACCGGGGAGCTGTTTTTT | CASREGTIANTGELFF